Following are 5 T cell receptor beta chains from one sample sequenced in a study of blood T cell repertoires in COVID-19. This table comes from immunoSEQ multiplex PCR, and its TCRdb copy is limited to in-frame clones, with some not included. This table holds about 150,000 clones, roughly 87% found once. The sample taken for sequencing was peripheral blood. The receptor source for this set is a woman aged 60 to 75 with active or convalescent COVID-19.

The chain links TRBV4-3 to TRBJ2-3; TRBD2 aligns across 10 bases. V lost 0 bases to trimming and J lost 4 bases; unmatched junction nucleotides: 4. The CDR3 length is 16 residues. CDR1 is LGHNA and CDR2 is YSLEER in the germline V gene. CDR3 bases: TGCGCCAGCAGCCAAGATCTCGGGACTAGCGCAGATACGCAGTATTTT. Amino acids: CASSQDLGTSADTQYF.

This chain connects TRBV5-4 to TRBJ1-2, with D unclear. The CDR3 extends over 16 amino acids. The germline V gene encodes CDR1 SGHNT and CDR2 YYREEE (reference sequence). V was pared by 4 bases and J by 0 bases, with 16 bases between. In nucleotides, the CDR3 is TGTGCCAGCAGCGAGTCCCCCGGGATCGCTAACTATGGCTACACCTTC. It codes for CASSESPGIANYGYTF.

Here the CDR3 reads CASSLVTGEYVDTQYF. The CDR3 nucleotides read TGTGCCAGCAGCTTGGTGACAGGGGAGTATGTAGATACGCAGTATTTT. The chain carries TRBV5-5 and TRBJ2-3; TRBD1 matches 8 bases. This CDR3 has 16 residues. From germline, CDR1 is SGHKS and CDR2 YYEKEE (reference sequence). The V gene end was trimmed by 0 bases and the J gene end by 5 bases; junction bases not matched to a gene: 8.

The gene calls are TRBV6-4 and TRBJ2-3, with TRBD2 as a possible D gene (5 bases). Trimming stripped 3 bases from V and 5 bases from J, with 12 bases between. The germline gives CDR1 MRHNA, CDR2 SNTAGT. The CDR3 consists of 14 residues. The CDR3 reads CASSDPGLGDTQYF. The DNA of the CDR3 is TGTGCCAGCAGTGATCCGGGATTAGGAGATACGCAGTATTTT.

The chain links TRBV3-1 (or the pseudogene TRBV3-2) to TRBJ1-3; 9 positions match TRBD1. This CDR3 has 17 amino acids. The V gene end was trimmed by 1 base and the J gene end by 3 bases; junction bases not matched to a gene: 7. Germline V CDR1 and CDR2: LGHDT, YNNKEL (reference sequence). The CDR3, as DNA: TGTGCCAGCAGCCAAGGCTCCCCGGGACAGGGTGGAAACACCATATATTTT. Its protein is CASSQGSPGQGGNTIYF.